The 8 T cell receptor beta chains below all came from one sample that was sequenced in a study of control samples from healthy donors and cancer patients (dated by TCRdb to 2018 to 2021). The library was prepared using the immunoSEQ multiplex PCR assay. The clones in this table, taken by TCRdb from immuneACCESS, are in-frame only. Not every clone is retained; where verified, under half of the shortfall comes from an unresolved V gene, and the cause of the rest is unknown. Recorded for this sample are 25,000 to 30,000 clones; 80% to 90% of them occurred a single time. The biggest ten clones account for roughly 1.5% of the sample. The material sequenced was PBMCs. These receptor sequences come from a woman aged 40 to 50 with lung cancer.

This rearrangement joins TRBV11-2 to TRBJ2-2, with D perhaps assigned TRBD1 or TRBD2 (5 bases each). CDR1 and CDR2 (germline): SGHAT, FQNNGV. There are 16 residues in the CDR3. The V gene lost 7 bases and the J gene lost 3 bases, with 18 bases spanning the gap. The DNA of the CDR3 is TGTGCCAGCACAAAACGGGGCGGTACTTACACCGGGGAGCTGTTTTTT. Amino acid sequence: CASTKRGGTYTGELFF.

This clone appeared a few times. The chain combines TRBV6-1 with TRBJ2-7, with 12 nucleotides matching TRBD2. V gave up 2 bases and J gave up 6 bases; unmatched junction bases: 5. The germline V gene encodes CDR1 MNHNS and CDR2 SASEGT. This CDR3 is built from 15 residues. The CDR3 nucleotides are TGTGCCAGCAGTGAAAAGACTAGCGGGGGAGGCGAGCAGTACTTC. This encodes CASSEKTSGGGEQYF.

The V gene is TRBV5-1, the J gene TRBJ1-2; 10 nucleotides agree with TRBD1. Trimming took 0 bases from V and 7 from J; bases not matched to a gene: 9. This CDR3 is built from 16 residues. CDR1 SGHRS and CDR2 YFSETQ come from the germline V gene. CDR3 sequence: CASSLAQTGQGTGYTF. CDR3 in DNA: TGCGCCAGCAGCTTGGCCCAGACGGGACAGGGGACTGGCTACACCTTC.

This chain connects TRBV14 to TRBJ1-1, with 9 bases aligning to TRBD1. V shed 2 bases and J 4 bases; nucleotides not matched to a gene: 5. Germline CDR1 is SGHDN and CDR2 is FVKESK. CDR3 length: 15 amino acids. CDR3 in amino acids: CASSQQGQGLTEAFF. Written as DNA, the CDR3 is TGTGCCAGCAGCCAACAGGGACAGGGCCTCACTGAAGCTTTCTTT.

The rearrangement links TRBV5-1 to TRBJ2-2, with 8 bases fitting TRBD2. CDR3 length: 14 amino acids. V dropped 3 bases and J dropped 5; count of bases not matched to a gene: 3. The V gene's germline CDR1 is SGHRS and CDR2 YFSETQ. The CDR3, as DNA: TGCGCCAGCAGCTCCGGACTAGCTACCGGGGAGCTGTTTTTT. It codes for CASSSGLATGELFF.

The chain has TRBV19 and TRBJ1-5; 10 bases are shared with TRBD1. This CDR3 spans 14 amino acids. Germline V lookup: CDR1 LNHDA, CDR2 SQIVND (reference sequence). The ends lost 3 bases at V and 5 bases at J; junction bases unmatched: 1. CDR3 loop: CASSMGQGYQPQHF. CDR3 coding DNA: TGTGCCAGTAGTATGGGACAGGGGTATCAGCCCCAGCATTTT.

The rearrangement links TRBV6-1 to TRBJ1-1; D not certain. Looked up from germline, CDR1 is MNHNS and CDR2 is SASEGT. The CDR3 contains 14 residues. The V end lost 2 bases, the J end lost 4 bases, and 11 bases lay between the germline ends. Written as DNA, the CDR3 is TGTGCCAGCAGTGAAAGAGTCAGACTCACTGAAGCTTTCTTT. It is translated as CASSERVRLTEAFF.

CDR3 bases: TGTGCCAGCAGCCAAGAAGGACTGTTCGAGCAGTACTTC. Translating it yields CASSQEGLFEQYF. V usage is TRBV4-2 and J usage is TRBJ2-7; a possible D gene is TRBD2 (5 bases). V dropped 0 bases and J dropped 6 bases, with 9 bases sitting between them. There are 13 residues in the CDR3. Germline V gene data show CDR1 as LGHNA and CDR2 as YNFKEQ.